The 3 T cell receptor beta chains listed next were all sequenced from one sample in a study of blood T cell repertoires in COVID-19. Assay used: immunoSEQ multiplex PCR; TCRdb lists only in-frame clones, some missing. The table lists over 85,000 clones, around 86% of them singletons. Sequencing input: peripheral blood. The receptors derive from a woman of 80 years or more with acute or convalescent COVID-19.

The chain has TRBV11-2 and TRBJ1-1; the D gene is possibly TRBD1 (5 bases). Germline V CDR1 and CDR2: SGHAT, FQNNGV. Trimming removed 3 bases at V and 5 bases at J, with 13 bases between. The CDR3 spans 14 residues. Here the CDR3 DNA reads TGTGCCAGCAGCTTGGCCAGGGAAAGGACTGAAGCTTTCTTT. It is translated as CASSLARERTEAFF.

This chain connects TRBV6-1 to TRBJ2-7; D not resolved. The CDR3 covers 15 residues. The germline V gene encodes CDR1 MNHNS and CDR2 SASEGT. V was clipped by 2 bases and J by 4 bases, with 15 bases between them. CDR3 DNA sequence: TGTGCCAGCAGTGAATCACCGGGTCAAGGATACGAGCAGTACTTC. It specifies CASSESPGQGYEQYF.

The gene calls are TRBV19 and TRBJ2-2; TRBD1 agrees at 10 bases. Germline-derived CDR1 and CDR2 are LNHDA and SQIVND (reference sequence). Losses at the gene ends were 7 bases for V and 0 bases for J; bases not matched to a gene: 8. This CDR3 is 17 amino acids long. DNA of the CDR3: TGTGCCAGTACCGAGTGGGGACAGGGGCCGAACACCGGGGAGCTGTTTTTT. Translating gives CASTEWGQGPNTGELFF. Complete variable domain (other parts from reference TRBV19 and TRBJ2-2): DGGITQSPKYLFRKEGQNVTLSCEQNLNHDAMYWYRQDPGQGLRLIYYSQIVNDFQKGDIAEGYSVSREKKESFPLTVTSAQKNPTAFYLCASTEWGQGPNTGELFFGEGSRLTVL.